This T cell receptor (beta chain) was retrieved from a study of OX40 agonist ivuxolimab in advanced cancers. TCRdb's table, derived via immunoSEQ multiplex PCR, lists solely in-frame clones and lacks some. The data show around 67,000 clones, 70% to 90% seen once. Trimming removed 3 bases at V and 4 bases at J, with 15 bases between. CDR1 is SGHTA and CDR2 is FQGNSA in the germline V gene. The CDR3 covers 15 residues. This TCR was recovered from an adult with an advanced solid tumor such as melanoma, head and neck, liver or kidney cancer. The sequenced sample was CD4+ or CD8+ T cells sorted from blood, obtained in a trial of the OX40 agonist ivuxolimab. This chain links TRBV7-2 with TRBJ1-1, with no clear D. CDR3 DNA: TGTGCCAGCAGCTTCCGGGGTAGGGTCGCCACTGAAGCTTTCTTT. Its translation: CASSFRGRVATEAFF.